This passage covers 7 T cell receptor beta chains from one sample sequenced in a study of T cells in Graves' hyperthyroidism and ophthalmopathy. Amplification of TCR beta CDR3 regions was performed using RNA transcripts as template. HTBI primers were employed in a first-round RT-PCR of the TCR CDR3. TCRdb passed the multiplex PCR reads through MiXCR, listing each CDR3 protein once. The sample consists of approximately 640,000 distinct CDR3 sequences, around 15% of them appearing once. The source material was blood. These receptors were taken from a woman in her thirties with Graves' hyperthyroidism.

This clonotype was counted at least ten times. The gene calls are TRBV29-1 and TRBJ2-5; D is unresolved. Germline assignment: CDR1 SQVTM and CDR2 ANQGSEA. This CDR3 has 10 residues. The V end lost 6 bases, the J end lost 3 bases, and 5 bases lay between the germline ends. DNA for the CDR3: TGCAGCGTCCAAAAAGAGACCCAGTACTTC. Protein: CSVQKETQYF. Combining the CDR3 with reference TRBV29-1 and TRBJ2-5 gives the whole variable domain SAVISQKPSRDICQRGTSLTIQCQVDSQVTMMFWYRQQPGQSLTLIATANQGSEATYESGFVIDKFPISRPNLTFSTLTVSNMSPEDSSIYLCSVQKETQYFGPGTRLLVL.

The chain has TRBV6-1 and TRBJ2-6, with 7 nucleotides matching TRBD1. Per germline, CDR1 MNHNS and CDR2 SASEGT. The CDR3 has 17 residues. V dropped 6 bases and J dropped 0; count of bases not matched to a gene: 8. CDR3 DNA: TGTGCCAGCAGACGGGACAGATCCTTCTCTGGGGCCAACGTCCTGACTTTC. As protein: CASRRDRSFSGANVLTF.

In this sample, this clonotype turned up many times. The junction departs from germline at one end; a sequencing error may be responsible. The chain uses TRBV28 and TRBJ2-1, with D perhaps matching TRBD2 (5 bases). Per the germline V gene, CDR1 is MDHEN and CDR2 is SYDVKM. CDR3 length: 15 amino acids. CDR3: CASSPSGSSYNERFF. In DNA form, the CDR3 reads TGTGCCAGCAGTCCCAGCGGAAGCTCCTACAATGAGCGGTTCTTC.

This clonotype was detected a few times. V is TRBV5-1 and J is TRBJ1-1; 7 bases match TRBD1. The germline V gene has CDR1 SGHRS and CDR2 YFSETQ. The CDR3 is made up of 15 amino acids. V gave up 2 bases and J gave up 3 bases; unmatched junction bases: 7. In DNA form, the CDR3 reads TGCGCCAGCAGCTTAGTTGGCAGGGGGGACACTGAAGCTTTCTTT. Translation gives CASSLVGRGDTEAFF.

The chain combines TRBV7-2 with TRBJ2-7, with 8 bases fitting TRBD2. J lost 6 bases, V lost 2 bases, and 9 bases had no gene match. Germline-derived CDR1 and CDR2 are SGHTA and FQGNSA. This CDR3 region has 15 residues. The CDR3 DNA is TGTGCCAGCAGCTTACATTTAGCGGGGAATCGCGAGCAGTACTTC. Translating gives CASSLHLAGNREQYF.

V and J are TRBV11-2 and TRBJ2-7, with D possibly matching TRBD2 (6 bases). The CDR3 has 15 amino acids. Between the trimmed V and J ends, which lost 5 bases and 4 bases, there was a span of 18 bases. CDR1 SGHAT and CDR2 FQNNGV come from the germline V gene. The CDR3: CASSQLAARGYEQYF. CDR3 nucleotide sequence: TGTGCCAGCAGCCAGTTAGCGGCCAGAGGGTACGAGCAGTACTTC.

This clonotype has a count of ten or more. The genes are TRBV28 and TRBJ2-7, with TRBD2 matching 8 bases. Losses at the gene ends were 6 bases for V and 0 bases for J; bases not matched to a gene: 4. This CDR3 has 14 amino acids. CDR1 and CDR2 from the germline V gene are MDHEN and SYDVKM. CDR3 DNA: TGTGCCAGCAGCCCGACTAGCGTCTCCTACGAGCAGTACTTC. This codes for CASSPTSVSYEQYF.